The 16 T cell receptor beta chains in this list originate from one sample, sequenced in a study of beta chain features in type 1 diabetes (dated by TCRdb to the late 2010s). Library preparation used the immunoSEQ multiplex PCR assay. The entire isolated RNA was reverse transcribed using the High Capacity cDNA Reverse Transcription Kit, and thus expressed TCRB transcripts were sequenced. TCRdb re-hosts the immuneACCESS table, in-frame sequences only. Its copies lack some clones; in the studies checked, an unresolved V gene accounts for under half of them, and the cause for the rest is not known. Within this sample are hundreds of thousands of clones, with roughly 12% of them counted one time only. 0.0095% to 0.011% of the sample is taken by the ten largest. Their cognate antigens are unknown. What the study reported, not specific to this receptor: A moderate but significant shortening of TCRB CDR3 length was observed in type 1 diabetes patients in all four CD4+ subsets.

Sequencing was done on a sample of naive CD4+ T cells from blood. Interpreted using the paper, the cell subset or site label stands for: true naive CD4+ T cells. These TCRs come from a young woman with type 1 diabetes.

This clone was picked up a small number of times. The V gene is TRBV7-2, the J gene TRBJ2-7, with D maybe TRBD2 (6 bases). The CDR3 spans 11 residues. V lost 11 bases, J lost 2 bases, and 10 bases lay in between. In germline, CDR1 is SGHTA, CDR2 FQGNSA. The CDR3, as DNA: TGTGCCTCCGGGACTGCCTACGAGCAGTACTTC. This sequence encodes CASGTAYEQYF.

This clone was observed a handful of times. The chain recombines TRBV4-2 with TRBJ2-1; TRBD2 agrees at 8 bases. With 3 bases clipped from V and 0 bases from J, the junction kept 22 bases outside the gene matches. Germline loops: CDR1 LGHNA, CDR2 YNFKEQ. The CDR3 sequence is 22 residues long. CDR3 residues: CASSHAGATSGPRGGSYNEQFF. CDR3 bases: TGTGCCAGCAGCCATGCGGGGGCTACTAGCGGCCCCCGGGGGGGCTCCTACAATGAGCAGTTCTTC.

This clone was counted between two and nine times. The chain has TRBV6-1 and TRBJ2-1, with D possibly being TRBD2 (7 bases). This CDR3 has 15 amino acids. V was clipped by 10 bases and J by 4 bases, with 20 bases between them. The germline gives CDR1 MNHNS, CDR2 SASEGT. DNA for the CDR3: TGTGCCACCAGCAATACGGGGGGCACTTACAATGAGCAGTTCTTC. Protein sequence: CATSNTGGTYNEQFF.

This clone was seen more than once but under ten times. The rearrangement links TRBV29-1 to TRBJ1-6, with 9 nucleotides matching TRBD1. V shed 7 bases, J shed 1 base, and the junction held 5 bases outside the gene matches. This CDR3 is 15 amino acids long. Germline V CDR1 and CDR2: SQVTM, ANQGSEA. The CDR3 nucleotides are TGCAGCGGGCGGGACAGGGATTCCTATAATTCACCCCTCCACTTT. It is translated as CSGRDRDSYNSPLHF.

The chain has TRBV30 and TRBJ2-5; D perhaps matches TRBD2 (6 bases). Trimming cost V 3 bases and J 5 bases, with 16 bases left between them. CDR3 size: 14 residues. From germline, CDR1 is GTSNPN and CDR2 SVGIG (reference sequence). Here the CDR3 DNA reads TGTGCCTGGAGAGATAGGAGGGCCCCGGAGACCCAGTACTTC. It yields the protein CAWRDRRAPETQYF.

The chain joins TRBV30 to TRBJ2-1, with TRBD1 matching over 9 bases. V was clipped by 5 bases and J by 0 bases; unmatched bases: 2. Germline CDR1 and CDR2: GTSNPN and SVGIG (reference sequence). CDR3 length: 14 amino acids. CDR3 bases: TGTGCCTGGCAGACAGGGGGCTCCTACAATGAGCAGTTCTTC. Its protein product is CAWQTGGSYNEQFF. The whole variable domain, filled in from reference TRBV30 and TRBJ2-1, reads SQTIHQWPATLVQPVGSPLSLECTVEGTSNPNLYWYRQAAGRGLQLLFYSVGIGQISSEVPQNLSASRPQDRQFILSSKKLLLSDSGFYLCAWQTGGSYNEQFFGPGTRLTVL.

This clone was detected a few times. This chain joins TRBV5-1 and TRBJ2-1, with 7 nucleotides matching TRBD1. Germline V gives CDR1 SGHRS, CDR2 YFSETQ. This CDR3 spans 13 amino acids. Unmatched junction bases numbered 2, after V lost 4 bases and J lost 4 bases. The CDR3 nucleotides are TGCGCCAGCAGCCGGGACAGATACAATGAGCAGTTCTTC. This translates into CASSRDRYNEQFF.

The chain recombines TRBV9 with TRBJ2-1; no firm D call. The CDR3 has 13 amino acids. V lost 0 bases to trimming and J lost 2 bases, with 3 bases between them. Germline V gene data show CDR1 as SGDLS and CDR2 as YYNGEE. The CDR3 DNA reads TGTGCCAGCAGCGTAGGGCCCTACAATGAGCAGTTCTTC. This translates into CASSVGPYNEQFF. The entire variable domain, with the rest obtained from reference TRBV9 and TRBJ2-1, is as follows: DSGVTQTPKHLITATGQRVTLRCSPRSGDLSVYWYQQSLDQGLQFLIQYYNGEERAKGNILERFSAQQFPDLHSELNLSSLELGDSALYFCASSVGPYNEQFFGPGTRLTVL.

V gene TRBV13 combines with J gene TRBJ1-1, with TRBD1 matching 9 bases. V shed 0 bases and J 5 bases; nucleotides not matched to a gene: 4. The CDR3 consists of 15 residues. Germline CDR1 reads PRHDT; CDR2 reads FYEKMQ (reference sequence). CDR3 sequence: CASSLGGQGRTEAFF. The CDR3 coding sequence is TGTGCCAGCAGCTTAGGCGGACAGGGGAGAACTGAAGCTTTCTTT. Variable domain in full (rest from reference TRBV13 and TRBJ1-1): AAGVIQSPRHLIKEKRETATLKCYPIPRHDTVYWYQQGPGQDPQFLISFYEKMQSDKGSIPDRFSAQQFSDYHSELNMSSLELGDSALYFCASSLGGQGRTEAFFGQGTRLTVV.

The chain carries TRBV6-6 and TRBJ1-2, with D hard to call. V was pared by 10 bases and J by 7 bases, with 16 bases between. The CDR3 is 12 residues long. Germline CDR1 and CDR2: MNHNY and SVGAGI (reference sequence). The DNA for the CDR3 is TGTGCCACCAGACATCCGCTCGCTGGCTACACCTTC. This gives the protein CATRHPLAGYTF.

There are a few counts of this clone. Other DNA sequences in this specimen translate into the identical CDR3. V gene TRBV30 combines with J gene TRBJ2-7; the D gene is possibly TRBD1 (5 bases). The CDR3 loop spans 11 amino acids. V lost 2 bases and J 3 bases, leaving 5 bases between the germline ends. Germline V CDR1 and CDR2: GTSNPN, SVGIG (reference sequence). Written as DNA, the CDR3 is TGTGCCTGGAGTCAGGGCTACGAGCAGTACTTC. Its translation is CAWSQGYEQYF.

This clone was counted only a few times. The chain is built from TRBV6-6 and TRBJ2-7; tentatively, D is TRBD1 (6 bases). Germline lookup yields CDR1 MNHNY and CDR2 SVGAGI (reference sequence). The CDR3 consists of 15 residues. Trimming removed 0 bases from V and 2 bases from J, with 11 bases in between. CDR3 nucleotide sequence: TGTGCCAGCAGTTACTCGACAGGCCGGACCTACGAGCAGTACTTC. Its translation: CASSYSTGRTYEQYF.

V and J are TRBV18 and TRBJ2-7; 7 bases agree with TRBD2. CDR1 KGHSH and CDR2 LQKENI come from the germline V gene. This CDR3 region has 15 residues. V was pared by 4 bases and J by 0 bases, with 6 bases of the junction left unmatched. CDR3 sequence (DNA): TGTGCCAGCTCACTCTATAGCGGGCCCTCCTACGAGCAGTACTTC. As protein: CASSLYSGPSYEQYF.

The rearrangement uses TRBV19 and TRBJ2-1, with 11 nucleotides matching TRBD2. The ends lost 2 bases at V and 8 bases at J; junction bases unmatched: 5. Germline V gene lookup returns CDR1 LNHDA and CDR2 SQIVND (reference sequence). This CDR3 has 15 amino acids. CDR3 nucleotides: TGTGCCAGTAGTATAACTAGCGGGGGCTGGGATGAGCAGTTCTTC. Translation: CASSITSGGWDEQFF.

This clone was observed a handful of times. The V gene is TRBV27, the J gene TRBJ2-1; 8 nucleotides align to TRBD2. This CDR3 comprises 14 residues. The V and J ends lost 1 base and 9 bases, in that order; junction bases with no gene match: 5. Germline CDR1 reads MNHEY; CDR2 reads SMNVEV (reference sequence). CDR3 DNA: TGTGCCAGCAGTTTATATGCGGGGGGCTCTGAGCAGTTCTTC. Translation gives CASSLYAGGSEQFF.

This clone turned up a few times. This sequence joins TRBV21-1 and TRBJ2-7; the DNA was not compared with TRBD1, the D call given in the table. TRBV21-1 is a documented pseudogene. There are 15 residues in the CDR3. Here the CDR3 reads CASSKPGQGDDEQYF. Written as DNA, the CDR3 is TGTGCCAGCAGCAAACCGGGACAGGGTGACGACGAGCAGTACTTC.